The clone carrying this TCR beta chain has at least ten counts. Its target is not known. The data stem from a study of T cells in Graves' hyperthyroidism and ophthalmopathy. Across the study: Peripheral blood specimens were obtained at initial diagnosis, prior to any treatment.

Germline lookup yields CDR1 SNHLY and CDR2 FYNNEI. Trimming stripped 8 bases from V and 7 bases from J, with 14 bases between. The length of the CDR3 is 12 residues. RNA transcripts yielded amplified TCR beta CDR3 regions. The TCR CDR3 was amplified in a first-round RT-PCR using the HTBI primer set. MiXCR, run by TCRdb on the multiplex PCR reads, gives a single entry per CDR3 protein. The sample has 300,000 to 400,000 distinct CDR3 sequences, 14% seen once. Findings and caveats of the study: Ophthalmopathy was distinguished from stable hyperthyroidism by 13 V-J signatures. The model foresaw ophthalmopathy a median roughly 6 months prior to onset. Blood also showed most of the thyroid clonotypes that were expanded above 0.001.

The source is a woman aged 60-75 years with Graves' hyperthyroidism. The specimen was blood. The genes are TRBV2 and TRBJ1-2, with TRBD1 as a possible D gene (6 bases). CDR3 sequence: CASEGGAGGYTF. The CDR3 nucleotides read TGTGCCAGCGAGGGGGGCGCCGGTGGCTACACCTTC.